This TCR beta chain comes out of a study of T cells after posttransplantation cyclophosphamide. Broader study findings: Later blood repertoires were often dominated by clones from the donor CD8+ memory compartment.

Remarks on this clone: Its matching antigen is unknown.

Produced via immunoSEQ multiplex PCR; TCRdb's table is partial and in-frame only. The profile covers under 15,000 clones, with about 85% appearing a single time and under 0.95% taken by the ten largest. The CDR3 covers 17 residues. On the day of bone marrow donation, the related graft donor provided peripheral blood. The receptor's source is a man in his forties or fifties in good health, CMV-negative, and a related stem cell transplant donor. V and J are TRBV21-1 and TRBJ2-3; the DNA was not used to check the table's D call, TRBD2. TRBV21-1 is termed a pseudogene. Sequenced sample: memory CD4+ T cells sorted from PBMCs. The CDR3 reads CASSNPIMRTSTDTQYF. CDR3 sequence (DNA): TGTGCCAGCAGCAATCCTATTATGCGAACTAGCACAGATACGCAGTATTTT.